This is a list of T cell receptor beta chains from one sample in a study of CD4 T cells in relation to SARS-CoV-2 and coronaviruses. No antigen has been identified for these receptors. The data were produced by immunoSEQ multiplex PCR, yet TCRdb's version contains in-frame clones alone and is incomplete. This table has 16,000 or so clones, around 77% appearing once. Sequencing used CD4+ T cells from PBMCs, cultured in vitro. The receptors originated from a human donor in good health. CDR3s include the opening cysteine and the closing phenylalanine or tryptophan. A D gene is named only where the DNA matches it firmly. Not every row has a clone size; where given, it reads once, few, many or a size class.

.	TRBV7-9	TRBJ2-5	.	TGTGCCAGCAGCTTAGGTAGCTACCAAGAGACCCAGTACTTC	CASSLGSYQETQYF
TRBD1	TRBV15	TRBJ2-3	.	TGTGCCACCAGCAGCGGACAGGGGGCGTCAGATACGCAGTATTTT	CATSSGQGASDTQYF
.	TRBV7-6	TRBJ2-1	.	TGTGCCAGCAGCGCCCTGGGGGGAGCGGTTTCCTACAATGAGCAGTTCTTC	CASSALGGAVSYNEQFF
.	TRBV11-3	TRBJ2-2	.	TGTGCCAGCAGCATTCATCGGGACGCCAAGGGGGCCGGGGAGCTGTTTTTT	CASSIHRDAKGAGELFF
.	TRBV5-1	TRBJ2-1	.	TGCGCCAGCAGCTTACTGGGCCCAAACAATGAGCAGTTCTTC	CASSLLGPNNEQFF
TRBD2	TRBV10-3	TRBJ2-2	.	TGTGCCACCATCGGGACTAGCGGGAACGGGGAGCTGTTTTTT	CATIGTSGNGELFF
TRBD2	TRBV5-1	TRBJ2-7	.	TGCGCCAGCAGGCGGGAACTAGCGGGAGAGGAGAAGCAGTACTTC	CASRRELAGEEKQYF
.	TRBV11-3	TRBJ2-3	few	TGTGCCAGCAGCCTAAACATAAGAGATACGCAGTATTTT	CASSLNIRDTQYF
.	TRBV18	TRBJ2-1	few	TGTGCCAGCTCACCACCCTCCAGAAATGAGCAGTTCTTC	CASSPPSRNEQFF
.	TRBV7-2	TRBJ1-6	.	TGTGCCAGCAGCTTAGACGGAGGGGGGAGTTGGTCACCCCTCCACTTT	CASSLDGGGSWSPLHF
.	TRBV3-1/TRBV3-2	TRBJ1-5	.	TGTGCCAGCAGCCGAACAGGCACTTATCAGCCCCAGCATTTT	CASSRTGTYQPQHF
.	TRBV10-3	TRBJ2-3	.	TGTGCCACCCAAGCGGAAGCTAGCACAGATACGCAGTATTTT	CATQAEASTDTQYF
TRBD1	TRBV12-5	TRBJ2-3	.	TGTGCTAGTGGTTCCTCAAAAGACAGGGCGGTTGGCACAGATACGCAGTATTTT	CASGSSKDRAVGTDTQYF
.	TRBV25-1	TRBJ2-2	.	TGTGCCAGCAGTGATCCCGGGACTGCGAACACCGGGGAGCTGTTTTTT	CASSDPGTANTGELFF
.	TRBV2	TRBJ2-1	few	TGTGCCAGCGTCCCCTCTTACAATGAGCAGTTCTTC	CASVPSYNEQFF
TRBD1	TRBV27	TRBJ2-7	.	TGTGCCAGCAGTCTCCAACCGGGGACAGGCTACGAGCAGTACTTC	CASSLQPGTGYEQYF
TRBD1	TRBV6-2/TRBV6-3	TRBJ2-1	.	TGTGCCAGCAGCACGGACAGGGAGACATCCTACAATGAGCAGTTCTTC	CASSTDRETSYNEQFF
TRBD1	TRBV27	TRBJ1-4	.	TGTGCCAGCAGCTGGGACAGAACTCTCGAAAAACTGTTTTTT	CASSWDRTLEKLFF
TRBD2	TRBV10-2	TRBJ2-1	.	TGCGCCAGCAGCAGCGGGAGGTTTGAGCAGTTCTTC	CASSSGRFEQFF
.	TRBV27	TRBJ2-2	few	TGTGCCAGCAGGGTGTTCGGAACTGCGAACACCGGGGAGCTGTTTTTT	CASRVFGTANTGELFF
.	TRBV7-8	TRBJ1-1	.	TGTGCCAGCAGCGCAAAGCATTCCTTCGAGGGCGGCACTGAAGCTTTCTTT	CASSAKHSFEGGTEAFF
.	TRBV29-1	TRBJ2-7	.	TGCAGCGTTGTACCGGGGGACCACGAGCAGTACTTC	CSVVPGDHEQYF
TRBD1	TRBV5-1	TRBJ2-7	few	TGCGCCAGCAGCTCGACAGGGGACCGCGAGCAGTACTTC	CASSSTGDREQYF
TRBD2	TRBV25-1	TRBJ2-7	.	TGTGCCAGCAGGACTAGCGGGAGGGCCGAAGAGCAGTACTTC	CASRTSGRAEEQYF